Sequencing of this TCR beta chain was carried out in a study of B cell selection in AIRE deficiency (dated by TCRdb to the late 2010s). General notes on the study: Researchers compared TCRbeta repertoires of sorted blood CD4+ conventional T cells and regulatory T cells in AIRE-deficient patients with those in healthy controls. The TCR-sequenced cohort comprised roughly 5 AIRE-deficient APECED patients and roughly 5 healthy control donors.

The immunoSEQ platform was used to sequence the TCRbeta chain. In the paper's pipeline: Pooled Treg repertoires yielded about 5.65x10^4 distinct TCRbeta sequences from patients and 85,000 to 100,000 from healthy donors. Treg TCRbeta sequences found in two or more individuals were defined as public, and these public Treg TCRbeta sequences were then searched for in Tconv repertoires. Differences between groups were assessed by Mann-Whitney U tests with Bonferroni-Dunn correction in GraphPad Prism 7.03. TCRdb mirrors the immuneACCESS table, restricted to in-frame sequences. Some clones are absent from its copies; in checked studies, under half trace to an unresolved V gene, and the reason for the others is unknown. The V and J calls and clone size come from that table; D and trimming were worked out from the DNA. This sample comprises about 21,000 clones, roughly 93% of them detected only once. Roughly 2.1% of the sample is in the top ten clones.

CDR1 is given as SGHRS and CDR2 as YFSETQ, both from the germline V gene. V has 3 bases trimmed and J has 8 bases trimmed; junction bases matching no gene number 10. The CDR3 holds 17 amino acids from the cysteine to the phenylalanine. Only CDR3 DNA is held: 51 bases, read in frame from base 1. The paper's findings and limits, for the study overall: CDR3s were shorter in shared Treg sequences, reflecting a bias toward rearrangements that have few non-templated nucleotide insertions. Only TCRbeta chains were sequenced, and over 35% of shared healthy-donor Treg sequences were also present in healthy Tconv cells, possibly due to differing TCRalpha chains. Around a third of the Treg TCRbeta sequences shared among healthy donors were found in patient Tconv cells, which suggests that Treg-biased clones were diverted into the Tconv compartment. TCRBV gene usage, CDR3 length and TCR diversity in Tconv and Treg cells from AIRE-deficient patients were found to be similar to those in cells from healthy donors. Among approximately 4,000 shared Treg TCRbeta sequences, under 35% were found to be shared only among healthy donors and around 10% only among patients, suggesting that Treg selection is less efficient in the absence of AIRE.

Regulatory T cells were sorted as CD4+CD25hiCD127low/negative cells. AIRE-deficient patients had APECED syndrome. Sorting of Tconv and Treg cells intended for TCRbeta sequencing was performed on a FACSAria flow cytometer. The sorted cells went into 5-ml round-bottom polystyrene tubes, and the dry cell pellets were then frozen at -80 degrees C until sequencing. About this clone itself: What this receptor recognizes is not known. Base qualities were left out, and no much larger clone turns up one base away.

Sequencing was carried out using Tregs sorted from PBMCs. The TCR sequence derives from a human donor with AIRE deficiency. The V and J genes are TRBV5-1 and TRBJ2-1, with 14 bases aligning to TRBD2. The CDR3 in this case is CASSSLKTSGRADEQFF. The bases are TGCGCCAGCAGCTCCCTTAAGACTAGCGGGAGGGCAGATGAGCAGTTCTTC.